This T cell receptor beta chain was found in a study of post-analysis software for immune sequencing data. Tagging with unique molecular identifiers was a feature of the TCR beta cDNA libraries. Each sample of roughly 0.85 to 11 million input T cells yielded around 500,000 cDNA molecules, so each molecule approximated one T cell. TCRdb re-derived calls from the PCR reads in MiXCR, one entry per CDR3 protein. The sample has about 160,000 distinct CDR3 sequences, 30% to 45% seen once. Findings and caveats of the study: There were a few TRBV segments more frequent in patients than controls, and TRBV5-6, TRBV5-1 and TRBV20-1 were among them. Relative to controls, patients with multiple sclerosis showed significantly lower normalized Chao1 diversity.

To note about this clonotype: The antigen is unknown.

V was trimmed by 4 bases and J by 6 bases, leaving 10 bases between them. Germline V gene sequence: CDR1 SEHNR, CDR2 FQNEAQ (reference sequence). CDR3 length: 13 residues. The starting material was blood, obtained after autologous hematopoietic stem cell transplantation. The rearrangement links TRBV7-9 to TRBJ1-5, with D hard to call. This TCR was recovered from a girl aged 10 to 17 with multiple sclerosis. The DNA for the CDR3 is TGTGCCAGCAGCTCCCGGCGTGGTCAGCCCCAGCATTTT. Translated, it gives CASSSRRGQPQHF.